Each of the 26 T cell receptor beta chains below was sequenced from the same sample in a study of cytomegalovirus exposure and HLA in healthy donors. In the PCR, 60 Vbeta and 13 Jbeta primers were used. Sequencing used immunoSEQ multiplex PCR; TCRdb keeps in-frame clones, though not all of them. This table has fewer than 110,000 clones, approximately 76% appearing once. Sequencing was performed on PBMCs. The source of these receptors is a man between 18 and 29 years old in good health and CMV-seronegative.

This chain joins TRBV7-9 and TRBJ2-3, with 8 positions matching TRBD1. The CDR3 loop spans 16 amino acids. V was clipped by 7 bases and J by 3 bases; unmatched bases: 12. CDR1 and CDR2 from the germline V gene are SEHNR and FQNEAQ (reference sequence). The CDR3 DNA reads TGTGCCAGCACCACTACCTCCGGGACAGGAACAGATACGCAGTATTTT. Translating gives CASTTTSGTGTDTQYF.

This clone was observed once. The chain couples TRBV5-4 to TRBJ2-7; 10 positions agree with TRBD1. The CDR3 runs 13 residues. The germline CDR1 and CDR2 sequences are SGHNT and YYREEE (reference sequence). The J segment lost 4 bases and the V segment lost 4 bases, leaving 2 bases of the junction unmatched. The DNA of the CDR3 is TGTGCCAGCAGCATGGGACAGGGGTACGAGCAGTACTTC. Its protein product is CASSMGQGYEQYF.

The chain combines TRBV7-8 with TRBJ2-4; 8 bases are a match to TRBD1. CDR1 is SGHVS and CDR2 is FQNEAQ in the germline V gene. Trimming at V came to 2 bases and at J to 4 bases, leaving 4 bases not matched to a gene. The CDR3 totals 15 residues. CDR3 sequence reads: CASSLLGQDKNIQYF. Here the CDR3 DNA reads TGTGCCAGCAGCTTACTGGGACAGGATAAAAACATTCAGTACTTC.

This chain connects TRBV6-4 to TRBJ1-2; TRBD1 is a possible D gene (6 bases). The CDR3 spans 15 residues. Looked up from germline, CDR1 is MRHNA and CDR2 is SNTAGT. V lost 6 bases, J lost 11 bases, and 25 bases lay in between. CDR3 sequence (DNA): TGTGCCAGCAGCGCAGAAACCGGGACACCCTGGGAGTACACCTTC. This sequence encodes CASSAETGTPWEYTF.

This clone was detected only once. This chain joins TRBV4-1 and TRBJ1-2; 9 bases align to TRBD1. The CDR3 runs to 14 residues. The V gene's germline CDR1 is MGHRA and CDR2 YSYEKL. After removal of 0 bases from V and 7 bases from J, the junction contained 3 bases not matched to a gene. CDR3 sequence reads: CASSQEQGAGGYTF. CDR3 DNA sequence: TGCGCCAGCAGCCAAGAACAGGGGGCGGGTGGCTACACCTTC.

CDR3 DNA sequence: TGTGCCAGCAGCGTTCAACGGCCCAGCGCGGGGGTGGAGGAGCAGTACTTC. Protein: CASSVQRPSAGVEEQYF. The rearrangement joins TRBV7-9 to TRBJ2-7, with 7 nucleotides matching TRBD2. Germline CDR1 reads SEHNR; CDR2 reads FQNEAQ (reference sequence). With 5 bases clipped from V and 7 bases from J, the junction kept 20 bases outside the gene matches. This CDR3 has 17 amino acids. The variable domain in full, with the rest retrieved from reference TRBV7-9 and TRBJ2-7, is DTGVSQNPRHKITKRGQNVTFRCDPISEHNRLYWYRQTLGQGPEFLTYFQNEAQLEKSRLLSDRFSAERPKGSFSTLEIQRTEQGDSAMYLCASSVQRPSAGVEEQYFGPGTRLTVT.

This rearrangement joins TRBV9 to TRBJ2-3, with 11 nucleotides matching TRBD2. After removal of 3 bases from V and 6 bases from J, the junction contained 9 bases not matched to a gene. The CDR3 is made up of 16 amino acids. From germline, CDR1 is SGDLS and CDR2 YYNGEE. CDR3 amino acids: CASSAIAGGPWDTQYF. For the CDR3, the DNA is TGTGCCAGCAGCGCAATAGCGGGGGGGCCCTGGGATACGCAGTATTTT.

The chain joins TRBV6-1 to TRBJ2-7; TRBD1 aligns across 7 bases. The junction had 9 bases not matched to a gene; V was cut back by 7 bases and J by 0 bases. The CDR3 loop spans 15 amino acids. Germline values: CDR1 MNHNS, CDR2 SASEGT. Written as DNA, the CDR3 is TGTGCCAGCAAAGTCCCGACAGGGAACTCCTACGAGCAGTACTTC. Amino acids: CASKVPTGNSYEQYF.

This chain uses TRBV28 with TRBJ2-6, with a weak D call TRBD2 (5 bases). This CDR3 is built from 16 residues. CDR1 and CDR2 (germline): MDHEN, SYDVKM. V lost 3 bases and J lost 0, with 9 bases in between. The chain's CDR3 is CASSFAGPSGANVLTF. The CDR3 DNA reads TGTGCCAGCAGTTTCGCGGGCCCCTCTGGGGCCAACGTCCTGACTTTC.

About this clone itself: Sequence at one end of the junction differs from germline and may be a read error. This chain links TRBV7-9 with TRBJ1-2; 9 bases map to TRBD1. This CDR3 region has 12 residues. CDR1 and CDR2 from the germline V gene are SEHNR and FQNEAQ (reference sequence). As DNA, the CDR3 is TGTTCCAGCAGCTTCCCGACAGGGGGTAGGTCCTTC. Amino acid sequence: CSSSFPTGGRSF.

The CDR3 here is CASSEGENRPYEQYF. The CDR3 nucleotides are TGTGCCAGCAGTGAAGGGGAGAACAGACCGTACGAGCAGTACTTC. V is TRBV6-1 and J is TRBJ2-5, with a possible D match to TRBD2 (5 bases). The J call may be mistaken, given a closer DNA end match to TRBJ2-7. CDR1 and CDR2 (germline): MNHNS, SASEGT. The length of the CDR3 is 15 residues.

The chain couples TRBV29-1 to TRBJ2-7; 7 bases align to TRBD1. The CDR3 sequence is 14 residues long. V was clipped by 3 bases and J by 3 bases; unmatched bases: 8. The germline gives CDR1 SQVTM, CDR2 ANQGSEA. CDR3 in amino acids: CSVEVPGQSYEQYF. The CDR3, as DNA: TGCAGCGTTGAGGTCCCGGGACAGAGCTACGAGCAGTACTTC.

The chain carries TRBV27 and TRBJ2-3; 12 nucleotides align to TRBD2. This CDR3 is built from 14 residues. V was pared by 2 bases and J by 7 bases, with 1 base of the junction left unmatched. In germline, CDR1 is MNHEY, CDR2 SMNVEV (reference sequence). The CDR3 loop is CASSLTSGGYTQYF. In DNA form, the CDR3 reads TGTGCCAGCAGTTTAACTAGCGGGGGGTATACGCAGTATTTT.

DNA of the CDR3: TGTGCCAGCAGCTTAGCGCGAGGAGACAGGGGGCCGGGGGAGACCCAGTACTTC. Translating it yields CASSLARGDRGPGETQYF. The rearrangement links TRBV7-9 to TRBJ2-5, with TRBD1 matching 10 bases. V was clipped by 0 bases and J by 5 bases; unmatched bases: 12. CDR1 and CDR2 (germline): SEHNR, FQNEAQ (reference sequence). This CDR3 has 18 residues.

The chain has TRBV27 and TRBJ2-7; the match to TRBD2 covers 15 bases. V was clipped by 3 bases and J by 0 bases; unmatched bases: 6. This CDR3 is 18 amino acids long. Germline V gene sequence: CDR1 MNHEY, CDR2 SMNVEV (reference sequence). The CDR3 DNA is TGTGCCAGCAGTTTTTTAGGGACTAGCGGGGGGCTCTCCTACGAGCAGTACTTC. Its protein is CASSFLGTSGGLSYEQYF.

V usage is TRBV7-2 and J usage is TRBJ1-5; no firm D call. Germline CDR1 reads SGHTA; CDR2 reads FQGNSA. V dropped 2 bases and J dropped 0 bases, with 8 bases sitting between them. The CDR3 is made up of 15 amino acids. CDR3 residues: CASSLTPDSNQPQHF. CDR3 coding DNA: TGTGCCAGCAGCTTAACACCCGATAGCAATCAGCCCCAGCATTTT.

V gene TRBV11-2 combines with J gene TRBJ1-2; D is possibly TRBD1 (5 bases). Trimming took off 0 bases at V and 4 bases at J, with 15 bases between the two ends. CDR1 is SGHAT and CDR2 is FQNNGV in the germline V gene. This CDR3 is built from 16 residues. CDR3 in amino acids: CASSLDGAASGYGYTF. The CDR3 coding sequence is TGTGCCAGCAGCTTAGATGGGGCAGCGTCGGGCTATGGCTACACCTTC.

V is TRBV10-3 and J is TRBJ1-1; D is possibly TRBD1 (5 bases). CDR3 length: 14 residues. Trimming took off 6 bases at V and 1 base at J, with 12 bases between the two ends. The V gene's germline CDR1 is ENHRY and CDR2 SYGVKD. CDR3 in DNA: TGTGCCATCAGCCTAGGGGATCAGAACACTGAAGCTTTCTTT. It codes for CAISLGDQNTEAFF.

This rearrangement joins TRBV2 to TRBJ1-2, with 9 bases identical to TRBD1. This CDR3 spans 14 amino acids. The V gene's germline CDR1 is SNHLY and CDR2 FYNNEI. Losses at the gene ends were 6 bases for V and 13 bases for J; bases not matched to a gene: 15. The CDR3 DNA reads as TGTGCCAGCAGCCCCACCACAGGGGGCTGGGCATTCACCTTC. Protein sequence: CASSPTTGGWAFTF.

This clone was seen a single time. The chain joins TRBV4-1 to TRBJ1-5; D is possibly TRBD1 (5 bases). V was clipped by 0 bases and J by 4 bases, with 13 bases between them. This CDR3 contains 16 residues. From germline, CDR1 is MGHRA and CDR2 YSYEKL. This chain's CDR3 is CASSQEGHPGNQPQHF. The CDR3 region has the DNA TGCGCCAGCAGCCAAGAGGGGCATCCCGGTAATCAGCCCCAGCATTTT.

The CDR3 DNA reads TGCGCCAGCAGCCCAGGGGGACGGTTTTATGAGCAGTTCTTC. Protein sequence: CASSPGGRFYEQFF. V and J are TRBV10-2 and TRBJ2-1; TRBD1 agrees at 7 bases. The V segment lost 6 bases and the J segment 8 bases; nucleotides outside the gene matches: 10. This CDR3 has 14 amino acids. Germline loops: CDR1 WSHSY, CDR2 SAAADI.

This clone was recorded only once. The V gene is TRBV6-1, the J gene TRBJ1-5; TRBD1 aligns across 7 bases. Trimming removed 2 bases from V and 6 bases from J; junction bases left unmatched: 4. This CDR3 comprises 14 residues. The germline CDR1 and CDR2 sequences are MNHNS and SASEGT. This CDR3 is CASSERGGRQPQHF. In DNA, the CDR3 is TGTGCCAGCAGTGAACGAGGGGGCCGTCAGCCCCAGCATTTT.

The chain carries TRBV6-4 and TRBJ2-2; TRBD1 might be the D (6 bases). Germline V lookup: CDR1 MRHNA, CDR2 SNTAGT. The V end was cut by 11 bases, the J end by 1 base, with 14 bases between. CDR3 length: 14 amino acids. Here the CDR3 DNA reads TGTGCCTGGTACAACAGGGAGAACACCGGGGAGCTGTTTTTT. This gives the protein CAWYNRENTGELFF.

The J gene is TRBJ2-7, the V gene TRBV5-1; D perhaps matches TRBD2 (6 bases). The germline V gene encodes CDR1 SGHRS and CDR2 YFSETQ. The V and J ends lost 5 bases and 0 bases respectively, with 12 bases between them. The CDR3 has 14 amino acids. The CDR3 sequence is CASSRDSSSYEQYF. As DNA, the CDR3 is TGCGCCAGCAGTCGGGACTCGAGCTCCTACGAGCAGTACTTC.

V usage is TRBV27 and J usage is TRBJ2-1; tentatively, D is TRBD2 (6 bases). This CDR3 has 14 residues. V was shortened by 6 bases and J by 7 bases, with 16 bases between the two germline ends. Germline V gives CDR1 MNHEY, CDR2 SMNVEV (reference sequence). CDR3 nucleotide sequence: TGTGCCAGCAGCGGTGGGGGGAATTGGAATGAGCAGTTCTTC. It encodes CASSGGGNWNEQFF.

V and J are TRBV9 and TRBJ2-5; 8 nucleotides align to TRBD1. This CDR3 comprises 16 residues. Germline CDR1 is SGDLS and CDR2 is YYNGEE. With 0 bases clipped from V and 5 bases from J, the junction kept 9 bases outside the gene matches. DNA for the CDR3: TGTGCCAGCAGCGTAGCGGGCAGGGGGCCTTGGGAGACCCAGTACTTC. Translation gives CASSVAGRGPWETQYF.